The 21 T cell receptor beta chains listed next were all sequenced from one sample in a study of blood T cell repertoires in COVID-19. Profiling relied on immunoSEQ multiplex PCR, and the TCRdb table lists in-frame clones only, not all of them. The data contain 80,000 to 95,000 clones, about 75% of them singletons. The sequencing sample was made of peripheral blood. These receptors came from an elderly woman with acute or convalescent COVID-19.

V and J are TRBV7-2 and TRBJ1-5; 12 bases are a match to TRBD1. This CDR3 contains 16 residues. The trim removed 5 bases at V and 2 bases at J, leaving 4 bases unmatched. Germline CDR1 SGHTA, CDR2 FQGNSA. CDR3 amino acids: CASSPRDRGRNQPQHF. The CDR3 region has the DNA TGTGCCAGCAGCCCCCGGGACAGGGGGCGCAATCAGCCCCAGCATTTT. Full variable domain (missing parts from reference TRBV7-2 and TRBJ1-5): GAGVSQSPSNKVTEKGKDVELRCDPISGHTALYWYRQSLGQGLEFLIYFQGNSAPDKSGLPSDRFSAERTGGSVSTLTIQRTQQEDSAVYLCASSPRDRGRNQPQHFGDGTRLSIL.

In its sample, this clone was seen a few times. The chain has TRBV10-1 and TRBJ2-7; D gene uncertain. Per germline, CDR1 WNHNN and CDR2 SYGVQD (reference sequence). The CDR3 totals 14 residues. Trimming removed 9 bases at V and 4 bases at J, with 19 bases between. CDR3 amino acids: CARSSGFNRYEQYF. CDR3 in DNA: TGCGCCAGAAGTTCAGGATTTAACCGTTACGAGCAGTACTTC.

The chain combines TRBV3-1 (or the pseudogene TRBV3-2) with TRBJ1-3; D remains ambiguous. The CDR3 is 14 residues long. V gave up 1 base and J gave up 0 bases, with 4 bases separating them. Germline V gives CDR1 LGHDT, CDR2 YNNKEL (reference sequence). DNA of the CDR3: TGTGCCAGCAGCCAAGCTAACTCTGGAAACACCATATATTTT. Amino acids: CASSQANSGNTIYF.

V gene TRBV5-1 combines with J gene TRBJ1-1; possibly TRBD1 for D (6 bases). V lost 0 bases to trimming and J lost 0 bases, with 12 bases between them. CDR1 SGHRS and CDR2 YFSETQ come from the germline V gene. This CDR3 contains 16 residues. Here the CDR3 DNA reads TGCGCCAGCAGCTTGGTGGCAGGGGCAATGAACACTGAAGCTTTCTTT. Protein sequence: CASSLVAGAMNTEAFF.

V gene TRBV7-2 combines with J gene TRBJ1-2, with TRBD1 as a possible D gene (6 bases). Deletions cut 5 bases from V and 3 bases from J, with 19 bases between. CDR3 size: 16 residues. Germline V gene sequence: CDR1 SGHTA, CDR2 FQGNSA. The chain's CDR3 is CASSPQGLWFHYGYTF. The CDR3 coding sequence is TGTGCCAGCAGCCCACAGGGTCTGTGGTTTCACTATGGCTACACCTTC.

This chain connects TRBV4-1 to TRBJ1-2, with D perhaps TRBD1 (5 bases). This CDR3 has 16 amino acids. Germline assignment: CDR1 MGHRA and CDR2 YSYEKL. Trimming left V 0 bases short and J 0 bases short, with 11 bases between. Here the CDR3 DNA reads TGCGCCAGCAGCCAAGATGTCAGGGAAGCTAACTATGGCTACACCTTC. Translating gives CASSQDVREANYGYTF.

The genes are TRBV9 and TRBJ2-2, with 7 bases matching TRBD2. CDR3 length equals 16 residues. CDR1 is SGDLS and CDR2 is YYNGEE in the germline V gene. The V gene end was trimmed by 0 bases and the J gene end by 3 bases; junction bases not matched to a gene: 5. The CDR3 nucleotides are TGTGCCAGCAGCGTAGATCCGGGAGGATACACCGGGGAGCTGTTTTTT. Amino acid sequence: CASSVDPGGYTGELFF.

The V gene is TRBV4-3, the J gene TRBJ2-7; a possible D gene is TRBD1 (6 bases). CDR3 length: 16 amino acids. Germline values: CDR1 LGHNA, CDR2 YSLEER. V was pared by 0 bases and J by 4 bases, with 16 bases between. CDR3 nucleotide sequence: TGCGCCAGCAGCCAAGAGGCCAGGGGTTTCGGGTACGAGCAGTACTTC. As protein: CASSQEARGFGYEQYF.

This chain links TRBV6-2 or TRBV6-3 with TRBJ2-3, with a possible D match to TRBD1 (6 bases). V was shortened by 1 base and J by 1 base, with 9 bases between the two germline ends. The germline V gene encodes CDR1 MNHEY and CDR2 SVGEGT. The CDR3 spans 15 residues. For the CDR3, the DNA is TGTGCCAGCAGTTACTTGGACAGTCGCACAGATACGCAGTATTTT. Protein sequence: CASSYLDSRTDTQYF.

V usage is TRBV6-2 or TRBV6-3 and J usage is TRBJ1-2; 10 bases align to TRBD1. With 5 bases clipped from V and 2 bases from J, the junction kept 2 bases outside the gene matches. Germline values: CDR1 MNHEY, CDR2 SVGEGT. This CDR3 has 14 residues. The chain's CDR3 is CASSDRGPNYGYTF. The CDR3 DNA is TGTGCCAGCAGTGACAGGGGGCCCAACTATGGCTACACCTTC.

This clone was detected only once. DNA of the CDR3: TGTGCCAGCAGGCCTCCGGGGGGCGGATTTGCCTACGAGCAGTACTTC. It translates to CASRPPGGGFAYEQYF. This chain connects TRBV7-2 to TRBJ2-7, with a possible D match to TRBD2 (7 bases). The CDR3 runs 16 residues. Trimming removed 6 bases at V and 2 bases at J, with 20 bases between. The germline CDR1 and CDR2 sequences are SGHTA and FQGNSA.

The table lists this clone with a few counts. The chain recombines TRBV30 with TRBJ1-5; no clear D gene. V was cut by 8 bases and J by 2 bases, with 16 bases left in between. This CDR3 has 14 residues. CDR1 and CDR2 from the germline V gene are GTSNPN and SVGIG (reference sequence). The CDR3 here is CALSGSGGNQPQHF. CDR3 nucleotide sequence: TGTGCCCTTAGCGGGTCCGGCGGCAATCAGCCCCAGCATTTT.

The chain couples TRBV2 to TRBJ2-6; TRBD2 agrees at 10 bases. Looked up from germline, CDR1 is SNHLY and CDR2 is FYNNEI. There are 16 residues in the CDR3. With V trimmed by 5 bases and J by 0 bases, 1 base remained unmatched. The CDR3 is CASSSGGASGANVLTF. Written as DNA, the CDR3 is TGTGCCAGCAGTAGCGGGGGGGCCTCTGGGGCCAACGTCCTGACTTTC. The whole variable domain, filled in from reference TRBV2 and TRBJ2-6, reads EPEVTQTPSHQVTQMGQEVILRCVPISNHLYFYWYRQILGQKVEFLVSFYNNEISEKSEIFDDQFSVERPDGSNFTLKIRSTKLEDSAMYFCASSSGGASGANVLTFGAGSRLTVL.

This chain connects TRBV5-4 to TRBJ1-1; a weak D match, TRBD1 (5 bases). V dropped 5 bases and J dropped 4 bases, with 12 bases sitting between them. The CDR3 runs 13 residues. CDR1 SGHNT and CDR2 YYREEE come from the germline V gene (reference sequence). The CDR3, as DNA: TGTGCCAGCAGGGTTCTCGGGGGCACTGAAGCTTTCTTT. It yields the protein CASRVLGGTEAFF.

This chain joins TRBV18 and TRBJ1-1, with a possible D match to TRBD1 (6 bases). Between the trimmed V and J ends, which lost 4 bases and 1 base, there was a span of 10 bases. CDR1 is KGHSH, CDR2 LQKENI, per germline. CDR3 length: 14 residues. CDR3 nucleotide sequence: TGTGCCAGCTCACAGGACAGATCGAACACTGAAGCTTTCTTT. It is translated as CASSQDRSNTEAFF.

A single count supports this clone. This chain uses TRBV5-1 with TRBJ1-2; the D gene is possibly TRBD1 (5 bases). CDR1 is SGHRS and CDR2 is YFSETQ in the germline V gene. V lost 4 bases, J lost 5 bases, and 9 bases lay in between. The CDR3 length is 12 residues. CDR3 sequence: CASSEDKYGYTF. CDR3 DNA: TGCGCCAGCAGCGAGGACAAATATGGCTACACCTTC.

J is TRBJ2-7 and V is TRBV30; 11 bases agree with TRBD1. CDR1 GTSNPN and CDR2 SVGIG come from the germline V gene (reference sequence). The J segment lost 3 bases and the V segment lost 3 bases, leaving 4 bases of the junction unmatched. CDR3 length: 14 amino acids. CDR3 protein: CAWRGTGGSYEQYF. Written as DNA, the CDR3 is TGTGCCTGGAGAGGGACAGGGGGAAGCTACGAGCAGTACTTC. Supplemented by reference TRBV30 and TRBJ2-7, the full variable domain reads SQTIHQWPATLVQPVGSPLSLECTVEGTSNPNLYWYRQAAGRGLQLLFYSVGIGQISSEVPQNLSASRPQDRQFILSSKKLLLSDSGFYLCAWRGTGGSYEQYFGPGTRLTVT.

J is TRBJ2-3 and V is TRBV11-3, with 8 bases lining up with TRBD2. Germline lookup yields CDR1 SGHNT and CDR2 YENEEA. With 1 base clipped from V and 2 bases from J, the junction kept 2 bases outside the gene matches. This CDR3 has 15 amino acids. As DNA, the CDR3 is TGTGCCAGCAGCTTAGCCGGGGGGGACACAGATACGCAGTATTTT. Its protein product is CASSLAGGDTDTQYF.

The chain combines TRBV6-4 with TRBJ1-2, with D tentatively TRBD1 (6 bases). There are 15 residues in the CDR3. Trimming took off 5 bases at V and 12 bases at J, with 25 bases between the two ends. Germline values: CDR1 MRHNA, CDR2 SNTAGT. The CDR3 sequence is CASSMFVGRTPGDTF. The CDR3 nucleotides are TGTGCCAGCAGTATGTTCGTTGGACGGACGCCAGGGGACACCTTC.

Remarks on this clone: One end of the junction is discordant with germline, which a read error may explain. CDR3 sequence reads: CASGVGTEGEKLFF. In DNA, the CDR3 is TGTGCCAGCGGCGTGGGGACAGAGGGGGAAAAACTGTTTTTT. The chain carries TRBV9 and TRBJ1-4; TRBD1 matches 7 bases. This CDR3 is 14 amino acids long. Germline CDR1 is SGDLS and CDR2 is YYNGEE.

This clone was counted only a few times. V is TRBV5-4 and J is TRBJ1-1; weak D call: TRBD1 (5 bases). The germline V gene has CDR1 SGHNT and CDR2 YYREEE (reference sequence). Trimming left V 3 bases short and J 1 base short, with 13 bases between. The CDR3 is 15 amino acids. CDR3: CASSSKTQGNTEAFF. The CDR3 region has the DNA TGTGCCAGCAGCTCGAAGACTCAGGGGAACACTGAAGCTTTCTTT.